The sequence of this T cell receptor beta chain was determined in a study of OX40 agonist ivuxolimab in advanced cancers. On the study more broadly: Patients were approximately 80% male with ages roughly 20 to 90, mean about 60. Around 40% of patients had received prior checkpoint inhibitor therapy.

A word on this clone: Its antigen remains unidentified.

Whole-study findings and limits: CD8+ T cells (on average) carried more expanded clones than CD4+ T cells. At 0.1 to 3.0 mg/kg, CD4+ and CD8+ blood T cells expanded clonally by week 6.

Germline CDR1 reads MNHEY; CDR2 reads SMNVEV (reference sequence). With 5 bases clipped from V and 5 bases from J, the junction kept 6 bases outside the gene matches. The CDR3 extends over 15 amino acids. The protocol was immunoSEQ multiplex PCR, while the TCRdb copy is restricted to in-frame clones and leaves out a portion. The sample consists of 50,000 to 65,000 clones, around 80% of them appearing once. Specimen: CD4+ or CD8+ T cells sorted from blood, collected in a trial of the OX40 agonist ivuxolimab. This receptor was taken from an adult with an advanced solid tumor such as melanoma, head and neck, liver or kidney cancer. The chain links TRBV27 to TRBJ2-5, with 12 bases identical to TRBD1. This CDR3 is CASSPGQGAGETQYF. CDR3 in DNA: TGTGCCAGCAGTCCGGGACAGGGGGCAGGGGAGACCCAGTACTTC.